This T cell receptor (beta chain) was obtained from a study of PD-1 blockade in mismatch repair-deficient tumors. Broader study findings: Rapid post-treatment expansion, then contraction, generally preceding radiologic response, marked tumor-resident clones.

The table came from immunoSEQ multiplex PCR; TCRdb's copy has only in-frame clones and leaves some out. The data show more than 90,000 clones, over 65% seen once. About this clone itself: Its specificity is unknown.

The CDR3 is 15 residues long. The V and J ends lost 6 bases and 4 bases, in that order; junction bases with no gene match: 8. Germline V gene lookup returns CDR1 MNHNY and CDR2 SVGAGI (reference sequence). Every patient had mismatch repair deficiency by PCR or immunohistochemistry. The sequenced sample was peripheral blood, obtained 60 weeks after starting pembrolizumab. The V call is TRBV6-6, the J call TRBJ2-7; 11 nucleotides align to TRBD2. This clonotype was sampled from an adult with mismatch repair-deficient cancer. The CDR3: CASSLALAGVYEQYF. CDR3 bases: TGTGCCAGCAGCCTCGCACTAGCGGGAGTTTACGAGCAGTACTTC.